This T cell receptor beta chain appears in the sequencing data of a study of T cells in Graves' hyperthyroidism and ophthalmopathy. Study-level findings and limits: For ophthalmopathy, model prediction preceded onset by a median roughly 6.5 months.

Researchers amplified the TCR beta CDR3 regions from RNA transcripts. Primed by the HTBI set, a first-round RT-PCR was run on the TCR CDR3. In TCRdb, the multiplex PCR reads were re-called with MiXCR into one record per CDR3 protein. Among 450,000 to 600,000 distinct CDR3 sequences listed, 11% to 15% were seen once. This clonotype was recorded many times. Its antigen is unidentified. Germline V gives CDR1 SNHLY, CDR2 FYNNEI. The CDR3 length is 13 residues. Trimming cost V 8 bases and J 4 bases; bases outside gene matches: 6. Calling Graves' hyperthyroidism stable meant ophthalmopathy did not progress within 18 months.

This chain links TRBV2 with TRBJ2-3; the match to TRBD2 covers 7 bases. The sample consisted of blood. The clonotype comes from a woman between 40 and 50 years old with Graves' hyperthyroidism. CDR3 DNA: TGTGCCAGCTCGGCGGGAGCAGCAGATACGCAGTATTTT. This codes for CASSAGAADTQYF.